Listed below are T cell receptor beta chains from one sample, sequenced in a study of T cell repertoires in cytomegalovirus infection. TCRdb reprocessed the reads via MiXCR and lists one record per CDR3 protein. In the table there are 400,000 or so distinct CDR3 sequences, about a sixth of which are singletons. The specimen was PBMCs. All receptors derive from a human donor in good health (CMV status not recorded). Some clones in this sample may be carry-over from other donors' samples. Each CDR3 is given with its conserved first and last residue. A D gene is named only where the DNA matches it firmly. A row's size may be missing; if present it is once, few, many or a size class.

V gene	J gene	D gene	clone size	CDR3 protein	CDR3 DNA
TRBV13	TRBJ2-3	.	.	CASSLNGQLGDTQYF	TGTGCCAGCAGCTTAAACGGACAGCTGGGGGATACGCAGTATTTT
TRBV7-4	TRBJ1-2	TRBD1	few	CASSATRYLKGQPSYGYTF	TGTGCCAGCAGCGCAACCCGATATTTAAAGGGACAGCCGAGCTATGGCTACACCTTC
TRBV7-9	TRBJ2-2	TRBD1	many	CASSLRTGEGSGELFF	TGTGCCAGCAGCTTAAGAACAGGGGAAGGCTCCGGGGAGCTGTTTTTT
TRBV15	TRBJ2-7	TRBD2	few	CATSRAGTSYEQYF	TGTGCCACCAGCAGAGCCGGGACTAGCTACGAGCAGTACTTC
TRBV6-1	TRBJ1-2	.	.	CASSFSGIDGYTF	TGTGCCAGCAGTTTCTCAGGGATCGATGGCTACACCTTC
TRBV4-1	TRBJ2-1	TRBD2	.	CASSPTSGGHNEQFF	TGCGCCAGCAGCCCAACTAGCGGGGGACACAATGAGCAGTTCTTC
TRBV20-1	TRBJ2-7	TRBD2	.	CSARVQAGGRGDEQYF	TGCAGTGCTAGAGTACAGGCGGGGGGAAGAGGAGACGAGCAGTACTTC
TRBV7-9	TRBJ1-1	TRBD1	many	CASSPRTGTNTEAFF	TGTGCCAGCAGCCCCCGGACAGGGACGAACACTGAAGCTTTCTTT
TRBV9	TRBJ2-7	.	.	CASSVSPGGNEQYF	TGTGCCAGCAGCGTATCCCCAGGGGGGAACGAGCAGTACTTC
TRBV7-8	TRBJ2-7	.	.	CASSNHTRRTYEQYF	TGTGCCAGCAGCAACCATACACGCCGCACCTACGAGCAGTACTTC
TRBV2	TRBJ2-3	.	few	CARTKRVASTDTQYF	TGTGCCAGAACAAAGCGGGTAGCTAGCACAGATACGCAGTATTTT
TRBV10-3	TRBJ2-2	.	.	CAIRDLTENTGELFF	TGTGCCATCAGGGACCTGACAGAAAACACCGGGGAGCTGTTTTTT
TRBV19	TRBJ1-1	.	.	CASSRGAGLNTEAFF	TGTGCCAGTAGTAGGGGAGCAGGGTTGAACACTGAAGCTTTCTTT
TRBV28	TRBJ1-5	TRBD1	once	CASSLGTVSNQPQHF	TGTGCCAGCAGCCTCGGGACAGTTAGCAATCAGCCCCAGCATTTT
TRBV7-2	TRBJ2-2	.	few	CASSLGAASNTGELFF	TGTGCCAGCAGCTTAGGGGCGGCATCGAACACCGGGGAGCTGTTTTTT
TRBV14	TRBJ1-4	.	few	CASSQGGPGTNEKLFF	TGTGCCAGCAGCCAAGGAGGCCCGGGGACTAATGAAAAACTGTTTTTT
TRBV7-2	TRBJ2-1	TRBD2	many	CASSRTPTSGYNEQFF	TGTGCCAGCAGCCGGACCCCAACTAGCGGCTACAATGAGCAGTTCTTC
TRBV6-1	TRBJ2-7	.	.	CAIGGTYRDEQYF	TGTGCCATCGGAGGGACTTACCGGGACGAGCAGTACTTC
TRBV2	TRBJ1-2	.	.	CASSEPYEGTLYGYTF	TGTGCCAGCAGCGAACCCTACGAGGGGACACTTTATGGCTACACCTTC
TRBV12-3/TRBV12-4	TRBJ2-2	TRBD1	few	CASSLVAPGQVNTGELFF	TGTGCCAGCAGTTTAGTGGCACCGGGACAGGTGAACACCGGGGAGCTGTTTTTT
TRBV7-8	TRBJ1-1	.	many	CASSFLEGMNTEAFF	TGTGCCAGCAGCTTTTTGGAGGGTATGAACACTGAAGCTTTCTTT
TRBV4-1	TRBJ1-1	.	.	CASSQDWSNTEAFF	TGCGCCAGCAGCCAAGATTGGTCGAACACTGAAGCTTTCTTT
TRBV19	TRBJ1-1	.	.	CASSIGAVNTEAFF	TGTGCCAGTAGTATAGGAGCAGTCAACACTGAAGCTTTCTTT
TRBV5-5	TRBJ2-7	.	.	CASSSGTPLTEQYF	TGTGCCAGCAGCTCCGGGACGCCACTAACCGAGCAGTACTTC
TRBV3-1	TRBJ2-7	.	.	CASSRSGWGEQYF	TGTGCCAGCAGCCGTTCTGGATGGGGCGAGCAGTACTTC
TRBV29-1	TRBJ2-5	.	many	CSVGQGQETQYF	TGCAGCGTTGGTCAGGGACAAGAGACCCAGTACTTC
TRBV7-9	TRBJ1-2	TRBD1	many	CASSQGQVYGYTF	TGTGCCAGCAGCCAAGGACAGGTCTATGGCTACACCTTC
TRBV19	TRBJ2-1	.	many	CASSTSRVPAAEQFF	TGTGCCAGTAGTACCAGCAGGGTACCCGCGGCGGAGCAGTTCTTC
TRBV20-1	TRBJ2-7	TRBD2	.	CSAREGLAGNEQYF	TGCAGTGCTAGAGAGGGACTAGCGGGGAACGAGCAGTACTTC
TRBV20-1	TRBJ1-1	.	.	CSARLLEGTEAFF	TGCAGTGCTAGACTCCTCGAGGGCACTGAAGCTTTCTTT
TRBV7-3	TRBJ2-2	.	many	CASSLWGRPNTGELFF	TGTGCCAGCAGCTTATGGGGCAGGCCGAACACCGGGGAGCTGTTTTTT
TRBV6-6	TRBJ1-2	.	.	CASSWDLVDGYTF	TGTGCCAGCAGTTGGGACTTGGTCGATGGCTACACCTTC
TRBV7-9	TRBJ1-2	.	.	CASSQIGPGGYTF	TGTGCCAGCAGCCAAATAGGTCCCGGCGGCTACACCTTC
TRBV6-6	TRBJ2-5	TRBD2	.	CASSIPGLAGTQYF	TGTGCCAGCAGTATCCCGGGACTAGCTGGGACCCAGTACTTC
TRBV6-7	TRBJ1-1	.	few	CASSYPGRRVYTEAFF	TGTGCCAGCAGTTACCCAGGGCGGAGGGTATATACTGAAGCTTTCTTT
TRBV3-1	TRBJ1-1	.	.	CASSKTALNTEAFF	TGTGCCAGCAGCAAGACAGCTCTGAACACTGAAGCTTTCTTT
TRBV7-9	TRBJ1-4	TRBD1	.	CASSSGRQGRTNEKLFF	TGTGCCAGCAGCTCCGGTCGACAGGGACGAACTAATGAAAAACTGTTTTTT
TRBV12-3/TRBV12-4	TRBJ2-3	.	.	CASSLPLRGSTQYF	TGTGCCAGCAGTTTACCCCTCAGGGGTAGCACGCAGTATTTT
TRBV7-6	TRBJ2-3	.	.	CASSFRRGSTDTQYF	TGTGCCAGCAGCTTCCGGCGGGGAAGCACAGATACGCAGTATTTT
TRBV4-1	TRBJ2-2	.	few	CASSQAQGTTTGELFF	TGCGCCAGCAGCCAAGCTCAGGGGACAACCACCGGGGAGCTGTTTTTT
TRBV7-8	TRBJ1-3	.	many	CASSGRMGGLRGNTIYF	TGTGCCAGCAGCGGACGAATGGGGGGCTTAAGAGGAAACACCATATATTTT